The 21 T cell receptor beta chains below come from one sample, sequenced in a study of T cell responses to AZD1222 COVID-19 vaccine. Libraries were prepared by immunoSEQ multiplex PCR; TCRdb keeps only in-frame clonotypes and omits some of them. The table has some 180,000 clones, almost 95% seen once. The sequences come from peripheral blood, collected on day 0 of AZD1222 vaccination. The receptors derive from an adult in good health.

The chain combines TRBV5-1 with TRBJ1-1; D unresolved. V was trimmed by 4 bases and J by 1 base, leaving 11 bases between them. The CDR3 sequence is 14 residues long. Germline V gene data show CDR1 as SGHRS and CDR2 as YFSETQ. CDR3 residues: CASSAFPANTEAFF. In DNA, the CDR3 is TGCGCCAGCAGCGCATTCCCGGCGAACACTGAAGCTTTCTTT.

This clone came up once. The chain recombines TRBV10-3 with TRBJ1-5; perhaps TRBD1 as D (6 bases). Germline V gene data show CDR1 as ENHRY and CDR2 as SYGVKD. V was trimmed by 0 bases and J by 1 base, leaving 10 bases between them. There are 16 residues in the CDR3. CDR3 in DNA: TGTGCCATCAGTGAGTCCAGGACAGCCAGCAATCAGCCCCAGCATTTT. Protein sequence: CAISESRTASNQPQHF.

This clone has only one observation. The chain couples TRBV28 to TRBJ2-1; the D gene is possibly TRBD2 (5 bases). V gave up 5 bases and J gave up 0 bases, with 14 bases separating them. CDR1 is MDHEN and CDR2 is SYDVKM in the germline V gene. The CDR3 has 16 amino acids. Here the CDR3 reads CASSPPSGSSYNEQFF. The DNA for the CDR3 is TGTGCCAGCAGTCCCCCCAGCGGTAGCTCCTACAATGAGCAGTTCTTC.

The genes are TRBV5-1 and TRBJ1-1, with 12 bases fitting TRBD1. V dropped 4 bases and J dropped 11; count of bases not matched to a gene: 6. This CDR3 has 13 residues. The germline CDR1 and CDR2 sequences are SGHRS and YFSETQ. The CDR3 region has the DNA TGCGCCAGCAGCGGGGGACAGGGGGCAGCGGCTTTCTTT. The encoded protein is CASSGGQGAAAFF.

The chain is built from TRBV9 and TRBJ2-1; D gene ambiguous. Germline CDR1 reads SGDLS; CDR2 reads YYNGEE. CDR3 length equals 13 residues. Trimming took off 3 bases at V and 6 bases at J, with 10 bases between the two ends. Written as DNA, the CDR3 is TGTGCCAGCAGCGCAGACGGTCTCAATGAGCAGTTCTTC. Translated, it gives CASSADGLNEQFF.

The chain's CDR3 is CASSWDSSDTQYF. CDR3 sequence (DNA): TGCGCCAGCAGCTGGGACAGTTCAGATACGCAGTATTTT. V is TRBV5-1 and J is TRBJ2-3; 7 bases agree with TRBD1. Germline trimming cut 3 bases from V and 4 bases from J; bases unmatched to any gene: 2. The CDR3 consists of 13 residues. Germline CDR1 SGHRS, CDR2 YFSETQ.

V usage is TRBV6-5 and J usage is TRBJ1-5, with unresolved D. Germline CDR1 reads MNHEY; CDR2 reads SVGAGI. The CDR3 is made up of 13 amino acids. V was cut by 6 bases and J by 0 bases, with 6 bases left in between. For the CDR3, the DNA is TGTGCCAGCAGGGTGGGTAGCAATCAGCCCCAGCATTTT. Translated, it gives CASRVGSNQPQHF.

V is TRBV5-1 and J is TRBJ2-1; the match to TRBD2 covers 13 bases. The germline CDR1 and CDR2 sequences are SGHRS and YFSETQ. The CDR3 is made up of 15 amino acids. V lost 2 bases to trimming and J lost 8 bases; unmatched junction nucleotides: 4. The CDR3 sequence: CASSLGTSGVDEQFF. CDR3 nucleotides: TGCGCCAGCAGCTTAGGGACTAGCGGGGTCGATGAGCAGTTCTTC.

This clone came up once. This chain uses TRBV28 with TRBJ1-1; possible D gene TRBD1, 6 bases. The CDR3 sequence is 14 residues long. The V end was cut by 4 bases, the J end by 4 bases, with 13 bases between. CDR1 and CDR2 from the germline V gene are MDHEN and SYDVKM. The CDR3 bases are TGTGCCAGCAGTTGGGGGGGGCCGGGCACTGAAGCTTTCTTT. Translated, it gives CASSWGGPGTEAFF.

The chain uses TRBV15 and TRBJ2-1, with a tentative D call TRBD1 (7 bases). From germline, CDR1 is LNHNV and CDR2 YYDKDF (reference sequence). Deletions cut 8 bases from V and 3 bases from J, with 14 bases between. The CDR3 runs to 14 residues. For the CDR3, the DNA is TGTGCCACCTCGGAGGGGGCCGGCTACAATGAGCAGTTCTTC. Encoded protein: CATSEGAGYNEQFF.

CDR3 sequence reads: CASRRDTGELFF. CDR3 sequence (DNA): TGTGCCAGCCGACGGGACACCGGGGAGCTGTTTTTT. This chain connects TRBV7-9 to TRBJ2-2; no reliable D call. The germline V and J ends were trimmed by 8 bases and 3 bases, with 7 bases remaining between them. The CDR3 consists of 12 residues. Germline-derived CDR1 and CDR2 are SEHNR and FQNEAQ (reference sequence).

CDR3 loop: CASSQRGNREPRQEQFF. The CDR3 coding sequence is TGTGCCAGCAGCCAACGGGGTAACAGGGAGCCACGGCAGGAGCAGTTCTTC. The V and J genes are TRBV3-1 (or the pseudogene TRBV3-2) and TRBJ2-1; D perhaps matches TRBD1 (6 bases). Germline V gives CDR1 LGHDT, CDR2 YNNKEL (reference sequence). The CDR3 runs 17 residues. Trimming removed 2 bases at V and 10 bases at J, with 24 bases between.

This clone turned up a few times. Other nucleotide sequences from this sample produce the same CDR3. This chain joins TRBV6-5 and TRBJ1-1, with D possibly being TRBD1 (6 bases). Trimming left V 2 bases short and J 4 bases short, with 11 bases between. The CDR3 extends over 14 amino acids. Germline loops: CDR1 MNHEY, CDR2 SVGAGI. CDR3 protein: CASSYGRGGTEAFF. CDR3 nucleotide sequence: TGTGCCAGCAGTTACGGCCGAGGGGGCACTGAAGCTTTCTTT.

V and J are TRBV2 and TRBJ1-1, with D uncertain. This CDR3 contains 12 residues. The germline CDR1 and CDR2 sequences are SNHLY and FYNNEI. Deletions cut 8 bases from V and 4 bases from J, with 11 bases between. This CDR3 reads CASLSGGTEAFF. The DNA of the CDR3 is TGTGCCAGCCTAAGCGGTGGCACTGAAGCTTTCTTT.

The chain recombines TRBV9 with TRBJ2-2; 9 bases match TRBD2. The CDR3 is 17 residues long. V dropped 0 bases and J dropped 2; count of bases not matched to a gene: 5. Germline values: CDR1 SGDLS, CDR2 YYNGEE. CDR3 sequence (DNA): TGTGCCAGCAGCGTAGCTCGCGGGGGGGCCAACACCGGGGAGCTGTTTTTT. Protein: CASSVARGGANTGELFF.

This chain joins TRBV5-1 and TRBJ1-4, with unresolved D. The CDR3 loop spans 15 amino acids. The germline CDR1 and CDR2 sequences are SGHRS and YFSETQ. Trimming took 4 bases from V and 0 from J, leaving 10 bases between them. The CDR3 is CASSKGRATNEKLFF. CDR3 nucleotide sequence: TGCGCCAGCAGCAAGGGTCGGGCAACTAATGAAAAACTGTTTTTT.

The rearrangement joins TRBV5-5 to TRBJ1-2, with D perhaps matching TRBD1 (6 bases). CDR1 and CDR2 from the germline V gene are SGHKS and YYEKEE (reference sequence). Deletions cut 0 bases from V and 8 bases from J, with 11 bases between. The CDR3 spans 13 residues. CDR3 in DNA: TGTGCCAGCAGCTTGGGTCCAGGGGAAGGCTACACCTTC. Its protein product is CASSLGPGEGYTF.

The chain joins TRBV9 to TRBJ2-5; no clear D. Germline V CDR1 and CDR2: SGDLS, YYNGEE. Trimming took 2 bases from V and 1 from J, leaving 6 bases between them. This CDR3 is 13 amino acids long. CDR3 bases: TGTGCCAGCAGCGTCCAGATCCAAGAGACCCAGTACTTC. Its translation: CASSVQIQETQYF.

The chain uses TRBV9 and TRBJ1-5; 7 bases fit TRBD1. Germline V gene data show CDR1 as SGDLS and CDR2 as YYNGEE. V shed 3 bases, J shed 8 bases, and the junction held 8 bases outside the gene matches. The CDR3 length is 14 residues. CDR3 in amino acids: CASSGGTVGKPQHF. The CDR3 DNA reads as TGTGCCAGCAGCGGAGGGACAGTGGGAAAGCCCCAGCATTTT.

The chain links TRBV19 to TRBJ2-3, with D possibly TRBD1 on 6 matching bases. CDR1 and CDR2 (germline): LNHDA, SQIVND (reference sequence). The CDR3 sequence is 11 residues long. The ends were cut back, 6 bases at V and 5 bases at J, with 6 bases in the middle. This CDR3 is CASRQGDTQYF. The DNA of the CDR3 is TGTGCCAGTAGACAGGGAGATACGCAGTATTTT. Supplemented by reference TRBV19 and TRBJ2-3, the full variable domain reads DGGITQSPKYLFRKEGQNVTLSCEQNLNHDAMYWYRQDPGQGLRLIYYSQIVNDFQKGDIAEGYSVSREKKESFPLTVTSAQKNPTAFYLCASRQGDTQYFGPGTRLTVL.

This chain joins TRBV7-9 and TRBJ1-2, with 9 bases fitting TRBD1. Germline V CDR1 and CDR2: SEHNR, FQNEAQ (reference sequence). The V segment lost 4 bases and the J segment 8 bases; nucleotides outside the gene matches: 5. The CDR3 is made up of 13 amino acids. The chain's CDR3 is CASSSRDRVGYTF. CDR3 coding DNA: TGTGCCAGCAGCTCCCGGGACAGGGTCGGCTACACCTTC.